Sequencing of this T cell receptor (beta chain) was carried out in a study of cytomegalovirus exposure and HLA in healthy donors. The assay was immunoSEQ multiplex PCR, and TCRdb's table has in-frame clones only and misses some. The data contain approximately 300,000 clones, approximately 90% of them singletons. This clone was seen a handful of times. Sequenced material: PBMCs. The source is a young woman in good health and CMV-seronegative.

Written as DNA, the CDR3 is TGTGCCAGCTCACCACCGGCGGGAACCTACGAGCAGTACTTC. Amino acids: CASSPPAGTYEQYF. The chain links TRBV18 to TRBJ2-7, with D tentatively TRBD2 (6 bases). The CDR3 extends over 14 amino acids. Germline CDR1 KGHSH, CDR2 LQKENI. Between the trimmed V and J ends, which lost 0 bases and 2 bases, there was a span of 8 bases. Combining the CDR3 with reference TRBV18 and TRBJ2-7 gives the whole variable domain NAGVMQNPRHLVRRRGQEARLRCSPMKGHSHVYWYRQLPEEGLKFMVYLQKENIIDESGMPKERFSAEFPKEGPSILRIQQVVRGDSAAYFCASSPPAGTYEQYFGPGTRLTVT.